The clone carrying this T cell receptor (beta chain) was counted a few times. Its target is not known. This sample stems from a study of T cells in Graves' hyperthyroidism and ophthalmopathy. General study findings and limits: Among thyroid clonotypes expanded above 0.001, most also appeared in blood.

The study left out patients who had uncontrolled infection, other autoimmune disease, pregnancy or lactation. Cells are PBMCs isolated from 10 ml of fresh blood. TCR beta CDR3 regions were amplified from RNA transcripts. First-round RT-PCR of the TCR CDR3 relied on the HTBI primer set. TCRdb redid the calling of the multiplex PCR reads with MiXCR, one entry per CDR3 protein. The sample records over 500,000 distinct CDR3 sequences, about a sixth being singletons. The ends were cut back, 5 bases at V and 3 bases at J, with 17 bases in the middle. This CDR3 has 15 amino acids. Germline values: CDR1 DFQATT, CDR2 SNEGSKA (reference sequence).

The rearrangement joins TRBV20-1 to TRBJ1-5, with D unclear. Sequencing used blood. This sequence was found in a woman under 30 with Graves' ophthalmopathy. Here the CDR3 reads CSAEGPVSINQPQHF. CDR3 DNA sequence: TGCAGTGCTGAGGGTCCTGTCTCTATCAATCAGCCCCAGCATTTT.